This T cell receptor (beta chain) was captured by sequencing in a study of blood T cell repertoires in COVID-19. Study-wide context: Specimens from acute and convalescent COVID-19 originated in the United States, Italy and Spain. PBMCs, B-cell-depleted T cells, or T cells provided the cDNA or gDNA that made up the material.

V lost 4 bases and J 5 bases, leaving 18 bases between the germline ends. The CDR3 loop spans 16 amino acids. The germline gives CDR1 MNHEY, CDR2 SVGAGI. Researchers sorted participants into cohorts using their self-reported clinical history. Per the original data handling: Cell counts per sample came from amplifying reference gene primers. The protocol was immunoSEQ multiplex PCR, while the TCRdb copy is restricted to in-frame clones and leaves out a portion. V, J and clone size were drawn from that table, and D and trimming were deduced from the DNA. The sample has under 300,000 clones, more than 75% seen once; the top ten hold around 3.3%.

This clonotype was sampled from a woman aged 35 to 49 with acute COVID-19. This chain joins TRBV6-5 and TRBJ2-1; D may be TRBD2 (7 bases). Sequenced material: PBMCs or T cells enriched from blood (not recorded which). The CDR3 DNA sequence: TGTGCCAGCAGTTCCCCTTCGGGGAGGGGGGACAATGAGCAGTTCTTC. This encodes CASSSPSGRGDNEQFF.